A single sample is the source of the 20 T cell receptor beta chains below, sequenced in a study of cytomegalovirus exposure and HLA in healthy donors. PCR amplification relied on 60 Vbeta primers (plus 13 Jbeta primers). The table came from immunoSEQ multiplex PCR; TCRdb's copy has only in-frame clones and leaves some out. The table lists roughly 70,000 clones, with 6% to 8% in the top ten. The sample comprised PBMCs. These receptors originate from a female donor in good health and CMV-seropositive.

The CDR3 DNA follows: TGTGCCAGCAGTTGGACAGGTTGGACTGAAGCTTTCTTT. This codes for CASSWTGWTEAFF. The chain combines TRBV27 with TRBJ1-1, with TRBD1 identical over 7 bases. The ends lost 4 bases at V and 5 bases at J; junction bases unmatched: 4. The CDR3 loop spans 13 amino acids. Germline CDR1 MNHEY, CDR2 SMNVEV (reference sequence).

The rearrangement links TRBV4-3 to TRBJ2-1; TRBD2 aligns across 11 bases. V shed 0 bases, J shed 4 bases, and the junction held 8 bases outside the gene matches. CDR3 length: 18 amino acids. Germline V gene data show CDR1 as LGHNA and CDR2 as YSLEER. Here the CDR3 reads CASSQDHPGTSGYNEQFF. The CDR3 DNA reads as TGCGCCAGCAGCCAAGATCATCCGGGGACTAGCGGATACAATGAGCAGTTCTTC.

The chain employs TRBV4-3 and TRBJ2-7; no reliable D call. Trimming left V 1 base short and J 2 bases short, with 9 bases between. The CDR3 has 14 amino acids. The germline V gene encodes CDR1 LGHNA and CDR2 YSLEER. Here the CDR3 reads CASSQGLGAYEQYF. CDR3 DNA sequence: TGCGCCAGCAGCCAAGGGCTAGGAGCCTACGAGCAGTACTTC.

The chain links TRBV7-2 to TRBJ2-5; D not certain. V lost 1 base and J 5 bases, leaving 8 bases between the germline ends. Looked up from germline, CDR1 is SGHTA and CDR2 is FQGNSA. This CDR3 contains 13 residues. CDR3 residues: CASSLVSQETQYF. CDR3 in DNA: TGTGCCAGCAGCTTAGTCTCTCAGGAGACCCAGTACTTC.

The chain combines TRBV2 with TRBJ2-7; TRBD1 aligns across 8 bases. J gave up 1 base and V 5 bases, and 7 bases lay outside the gene matches. The CDR3 loop spans 15 amino acids. CDR1 and CDR2 (germline): SNHLY, FYNNEI. As DNA, the CDR3 is TGTGCCAGCAGTTCCGACAGGGGCAAATCCTACGAGCAGTACTTC. It specifies CASSSDRGKSYEQYF.

V is TRBV19 and J is TRBJ2-3, with a weak D call TRBD2 (5 bases). Germline V CDR1 and CDR2: LNHDA, SQIVND (reference sequence). With 3 bases removed from V and 2 bases from J, the gap between germline ends came to 9 bases. This CDR3 comprises 14 residues. DNA for the CDR3: TGTGCCAGTAGTATGGAGGTCAACACAGATACGCAGTATTTT. This sequence encodes CASSMEVNTDTQYF.

V usage is TRBV27 and J usage is TRBJ2-6; no clear D. The CDR3 consists of 14 residues. Germline loops: CDR1 MNHEY, CDR2 SMNVEV (reference sequence). V was clipped by 2 bases and J by 4 bases, with 6 bases between them. For the CDR3, the DNA is TGTGCCAGCAGTTTAAGCTTGGGGGCCAACGTCCTGACTTTC. Its protein is CASSLSLGANVLTF.

The V call is TRBV10-3, the J call TRBJ2-7; D is possibly TRBD2 (5 bases). CDR1 ENHRY and CDR2 SYGVKD come from the germline V gene. Trimming left V 11 bases short and J 3 bases short, with 17 bases between. CDR3 length: 13 amino acids. The CDR3 spells CALSSSLHYEQYF. CDR3 nucleotide sequence: TGTGCCCTCTCTTCTAGCCTTCACTACGAGCAGTACTTC.

The chain employs TRBV28 and TRBJ1-1, with a weak D call TRBD1 (6 bases). CDR3 length equals 15 residues. Trimming pared 5 bases from V and 1 base from J, leaving 14 bases between. Germline assignment: CDR1 MDHEN and CDR2 SYDVKM. CDR3 DNA: TGTGCCAGCAGTCCTTACTGGACAGAGAACACTGAAGCTTTCTTT. This encodes CASSPYWTENTEAFF. Drawing the rest from reference TRBV28 and TRBJ1-1, the complete variable domain is DVKVTQSSRYLVKRTGEKVFLECVQDMDHENMFWYRQDPGLGLRLIYFSYDVKMKEKGDIPEGYSVSREKKERFSLILESASTNQTSMYLCASSPYWTENTEAFFGQGTRLTVV.

This sequence joins TRBV6-1 and TRBJ2-3; 7 nucleotides line up with TRBD1. The junction had 13 bases not matched to a gene; V was cut back by 4 bases and J by 9 bases. CDR3 length equals 15 residues. CDR1 and CDR2 from the germline V gene are MNHNS and SASEGT. The chain's CDR3 is CASSVSLGQEQTQYF. The CDR3 bases are TGTGCCAGCAGTGTGAGTCTTGGACAGGAGCAAACGCAGTATTTT.

The chain uses TRBV25-1 and TRBJ2-1; perhaps TRBD2 as D (6 bases). Germline V gene data show CDR1 as MGHDK and CDR2 as SYGVNS. V was trimmed by 3 bases and J by 7 bases, leaving 13 bases between them. This CDR3 region has 14 residues. CDR3 in amino acids: CASSDQGGGNEQFF. The DNA for the CDR3 is TGTGCCAGCAGTGACCAGGGAGGAGGTAATGAGCAGTTCTTC.

The chain couples TRBV28 to TRBJ2-7; 10 positions agree with TRBD2. Germline loops: CDR1 MDHEN, CDR2 SYDVKM. There are 20 residues in the CDR3. V was clipped by 4 bases and J by 3 bases; unmatched bases: 21. The CDR3 is CASSSLPILAGGKGVYEQYF. In DNA form, the CDR3 reads TGTGCCAGCAGTTCCCTCCCTATTTTAGCGGGAGGCAAAGGGGTCTACGAGCAGTACTTC.

The rearrangement joins TRBV4-3 to TRBJ1-4; D ambiguous. The CDR3 runs to 15 residues. Germline V gene lookup returns CDR1 LGHNA and CDR2 YSLEER. With 0 bases removed from V and 3 bases from J, the gap between germline ends came to 8 bases. CDR3 region: CASSQDDRSNEKLFF. DNA for the CDR3: TGCGCCAGCAGCCAAGATGATAGATCTAATGAAAAACTGTTTTTT.

CDR3 nucleotides: TGTGCCAGCAGCTTAGGGACTAGCACCGGGGAGCTGTTTTTT. Translation: CASSLGTSTGELFF. The chain is built from TRBV11-1 and TRBJ2-2; 7 bases line up with TRBD2. This CDR3 is built from 14 residues. Germline V CDR1 and CDR2: SGHAT, FQDESV (reference sequence). V lost 1 base and J lost 4; bases outside the gene matches: 0.

The chain links TRBV4-3 to TRBJ2-1, with 10 bases fitting TRBD2. Germline lookup yields CDR1 LGHNA and CDR2 YSLEER. The CDR3 length is 15 residues. V lost 0 bases, J lost 8 bases, and 4 bases stayed unmatched. The CDR3 DNA reads as TGCGCCAGCAGCCAAGAGACTAGCGGGCTAGATGAGCAGTTCTTC. Translation gives CASSQETSGLDEQFF.

The gene calls are TRBV2 and TRBJ1-1; D is unclear. Looked up from germline, CDR1 is SNHLY and CDR2 is FYNNEI. The V end lost 5 bases, the J end lost 0 bases, and 10 bases lay between the germline ends. The CDR3 has 14 residues. The CDR3 DNA sequence: TGTGCCAGCAGTAAGCTGGGCATGAACACTGAAGCTTTCTTT. Translating gives CASSKLGMNTEAFF. Full variable domain (missing parts from reference TRBV2 and TRBJ1-1): EPEVTQTPSHQVTQMGQEVILRCVPISNHLYFYWYRQILGQKVEFLVSFYNNEISEKSEIFDDQFSVERPDGSNFTLKIRSTKLEDSAMYFCASSKLGMNTEAFFGQGTRLTVV.

This chain links TRBV30 with TRBJ1-1; D gene ambiguous. The length of the CDR3 is 11 residues. Germline V CDR1 and CDR2: GTSNPN, SVGIG (reference sequence). V lost 0 bases to trimming and J lost 11 bases, with 10 bases between them. CDR3 loop: CAWSVNSGAFF. The CDR3 DNA sequence: TGTGCCTGGAGTGTAAATAGCGGGGCTTTCTTT. Drawing the rest from reference TRBV30 and TRBJ1-1, the complete variable domain is SQTIHQWPATLVQPVGSPLSLECTVEGTSNPNLYWYRQAAGRGLQLLFYSVGIGQISSEVPQNLSASRPQDRQFILSSKKLLLSDSGFYLCAWSVNSGAFFGQGTRLTVV.

CDR3 residues: CASSIQLAGNTGELFF. The CDR3 region has the DNA TGTGCCAGTAGTATTCAGCTAGCGGGGAACACCGGGGAGCTGTTTTTT. This chain joins TRBV19 and TRBJ2-2, with 8 bases matching TRBD2. The junction had 4 bases not matched to a gene; V was cut back by 3 bases and J by 1 base. Germline V gene data show CDR1 as LNHDA and CDR2 as SQIVND (reference sequence). The CDR3 sequence is 16 residues long.

The rearrangement links TRBV5-4 to TRBJ1-2; 7 bases are a match to TRBD1. The CDR3 totals 13 residues. V trimming: 4 bases; J trimming: 6 bases; junction bases outside the gene matches: 6. Germline assignment: CDR1 SGHNT and CDR2 YYREEE (reference sequence). The CDR3 nucleotides are TGTGCCAGCAGCGTTACCGGGACAGATGGCTACACCTTC. It encodes CASSVTGTDGYTF.

The rearrangement uses TRBV6-6 and TRBJ1-4; 8 positions agree with TRBD1. V shed 5 bases and J 0 bases; nucleotides not matched to a gene: 5. This CDR3 is 16 amino acids long. Germline V gene sequence: CDR1 MNHNY, CDR2 SVGAGI (reference sequence). The CDR3 loop is CASSVRGLATNEKLFF. CDR3 DNA sequence: TGTGCCAGCAGTGTCAGGGGGCTAGCAACTAATGAAAAACTGTTTTTT.